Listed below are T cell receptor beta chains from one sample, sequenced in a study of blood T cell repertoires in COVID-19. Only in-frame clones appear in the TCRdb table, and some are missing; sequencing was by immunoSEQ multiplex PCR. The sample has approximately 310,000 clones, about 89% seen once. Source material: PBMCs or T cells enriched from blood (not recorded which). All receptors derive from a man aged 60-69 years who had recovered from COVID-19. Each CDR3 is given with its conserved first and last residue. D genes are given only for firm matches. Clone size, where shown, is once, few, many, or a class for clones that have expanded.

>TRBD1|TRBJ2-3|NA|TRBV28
CASSWGTGPLTDTQYF
TGTGCCAGCAGTTGGGGGACAGGGCCCCTCACAGATACGCAGTATTTT
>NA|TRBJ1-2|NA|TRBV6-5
CASSPTGANYGYTF
TGTGCCAGCAGCCCGACAGGTGCTAACTATGGCTACACCTTC
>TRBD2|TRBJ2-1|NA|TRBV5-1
CASSLGLALTYNEQFF
TGCGCCAGCAGCCTGGGACTAGCTCTAACCTACAATGAGCAGTTCTTC
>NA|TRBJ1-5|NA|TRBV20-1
CSASQGFDQPQHF
TGCAGTGCTAGTCAGGGGTTTGATCAGCCCCAGCATTTT
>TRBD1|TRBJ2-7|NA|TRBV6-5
CASRGTGELLYEQYF
TGTGCCAGCAGGGGGACAGGGGAACTCCTCTACGAGCAGTACTTC
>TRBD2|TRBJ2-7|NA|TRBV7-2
CASSWKGSGSNEQYF
TGTGCCAGCAGCTGGAAAGGTAGCGGGAGTAACGAGCAGTACTTC
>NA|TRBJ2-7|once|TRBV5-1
CASNPRGLSYEQYF
TGCGCCAGCAACCCAAGGGGTCTCTCCTACGAGCAGTACTTC
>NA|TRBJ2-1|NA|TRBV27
CASSFLRGAQGQQFF
TGTGCCAGCAGTTTCCTCCGTGGGGCACAAGGTCAGCAGTTCTTC
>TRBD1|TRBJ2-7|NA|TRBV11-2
CASSLRRTGVGEQYF
TGTGCCAGCAGCTTAAGGCGGACAGGGGTTGGGGAGCAGTACTTC
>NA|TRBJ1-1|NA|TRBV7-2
CASSFQGGNTEAFF
TGTGCCAGCAGCTTCCAAGGCGGGAACACTGAAGCTTTCTTT
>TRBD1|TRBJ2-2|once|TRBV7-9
CASSPLQGHTGELFF
TGTGCCAGCAGCCCGCTACAGGGGCACACCGGGGAGCTGTTTTTT
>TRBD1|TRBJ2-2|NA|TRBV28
CASSFHSIRQGANTGELFF
TGTGCCAGCAGTTTCCACTCAATCCGACAGGGGGCCAACACCGGGGAGCTGTTTTTT
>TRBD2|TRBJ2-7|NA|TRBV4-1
CASSQQAGHSYKQYF
TGCGCCAGCAGCCAACAAGCGGGGCATAGCTACAAGCAGTACTTC
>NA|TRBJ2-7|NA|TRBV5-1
CASSLATDLYEQYF
TGCGCCAGCAGCTTGGCGACAGATCTCTACGAGCAGTACTTC
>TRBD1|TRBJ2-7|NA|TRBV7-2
CASSLGVGQVYEQYF
TGTGCCAGCAGCTTAGGTGTAGGACAGGTATACGAGCAGTACTTC
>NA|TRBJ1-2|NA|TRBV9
CASSALEVSYGYTF
TGTGCCAGCAGCGCCTTGGAGGTTAGCTATGGCTACACCTTC
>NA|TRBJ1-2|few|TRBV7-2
CASSLAAGDYGYTF
TGTGCCAGCAGCTTAGCGGCAGGGGATTATGGCTACACCTTC
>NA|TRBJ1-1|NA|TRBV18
CASSPLGGATSDTEAFF
TGTGCCAGCTCTCCCCTGGGAGGGGCTACCAGTGACACTGAAGCTTTCTTT
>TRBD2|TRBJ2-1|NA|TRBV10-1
CASSYGLAGDNEQFF
TGCGCCAGCAGCTATGGACTAGCGGGGGACAATGAGCAGTTCTTC
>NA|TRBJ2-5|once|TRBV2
CASSEGPAGTQYF
TGTGCCAGCAGTGAAGGTCCAGCAGGGACCCAGTACTTC
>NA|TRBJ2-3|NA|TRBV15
CATSRGGVTTDTQYF
TGTGCCACCAGCAGAGGGGGGGTTACGACAGATACGCAGTATTTT
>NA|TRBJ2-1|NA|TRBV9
CASSVLTGIVGWGEQFF
TGTGCCAGCAGCGTCCTAACCGGGATAGTGGGTTGGGGTGAGCAGTTCTTC
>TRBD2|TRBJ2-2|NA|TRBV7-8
CASSRGLAGATGELFF
TGTGCCAGCAGCAGAGGACTAGCGGGAGCTACCGGGGAGCTGTTTTTT
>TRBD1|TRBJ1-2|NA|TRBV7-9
CASTPGGGRANYGYTF
TGTGCCAGCACCCCGGGAGGGGGCAGAGCTAACTATGGCTACACCTTC
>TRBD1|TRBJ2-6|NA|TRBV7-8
CASSMDRPSGANVLTF
TGTGCCAGCAGCATGGACAGGCCTTCTGGGGCCAACGTCCTGACTTTC
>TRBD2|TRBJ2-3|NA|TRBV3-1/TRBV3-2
CATRGGAGEPTDTQYF
TGTGCCACCCGTGGTGGGGCGGGAGAGCCCACAGATACGCAGTATTTT
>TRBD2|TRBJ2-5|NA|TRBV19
CASGLAGGPETQYF
TGTGCCAGCGGACTAGCGGGAGGGCCAGAGACCCAGTACTTC
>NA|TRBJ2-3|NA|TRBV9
CASSGRGSTDTQYF
TGTGCCAGCAGCGGTCGAGGATCCACAGATACGCAGTATTTT
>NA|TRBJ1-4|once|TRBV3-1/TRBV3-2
CASSQAGWTNEKLFF
TGTGCCAGCAGCCAAGCAGGGTGGACTAATGAAAAACTGTTTTTT
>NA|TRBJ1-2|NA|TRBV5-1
CASSFSGTSNYGYTF
TGCGCCAGCAGCTTCTCCGGGACTTCCAACTATGGCTACACCTTC
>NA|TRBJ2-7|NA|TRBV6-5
CASSYSVDSSYEQYF
TGTGCCAGCAGTTACTCGGTGGACAGCTCCTACGAGCAGTACTTC
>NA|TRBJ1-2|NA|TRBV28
CASSLDGSRGYTF
TGTGCCAGCAGCCTCGACGGGTCTAGGGGCTACACCTTC
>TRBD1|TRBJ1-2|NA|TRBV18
CASSPEGTGGYVYGYTF
TGTGCCAGCTCACCTGAAGGGACAGGGGGATATGTCTATGGCTACACCTTC
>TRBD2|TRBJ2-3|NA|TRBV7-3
CASSLYPLGTSGGRTDTQYF
TGTGCCAGCAGCTTATATCCCCTCGGGACTAGCGGAGGACGCACAGATACGCAGTATTTT
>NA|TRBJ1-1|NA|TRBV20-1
CSARVQTEAFF
TGCAGTGCTCGTGTCCAGACTGAAGCTTTCTTT
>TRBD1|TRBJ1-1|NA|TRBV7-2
CASSLDRGRGTEAFF
TGTGCCAGCAGCTTAGACAGGGGGCGAGGCACTGAAGCTTTCTTT
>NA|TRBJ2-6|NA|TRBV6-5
CASSYLTGSGANVLTF
TGTGCCAGCAGTTACCTGACAGGTTCTGGGGCCAACGTCCTGACTTTC
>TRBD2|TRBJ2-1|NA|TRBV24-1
CATSALFSGRAGEQFF
TGTGCCACCAGTGCCCTCTTTAGCGGGAGAGCAGGTGAGCAGTTCTTC
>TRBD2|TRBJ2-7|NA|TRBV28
CASSFGGEEYEQYF
TGTGCCAGCAGTTTTGGGGGGGAGGAATACGAGCAGTACTTC
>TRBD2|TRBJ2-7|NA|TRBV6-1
CASSGAGGTYEQYF
TGTGCCAGCAGTGGAGCGGGAGGCACCTACGAGCAGTACTTC
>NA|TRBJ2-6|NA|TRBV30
CAWSSVISGANVLTF
TGTGCCTGGAGTTCAGTAATCTCTGGGGCCAACGTCCTGACTTTC
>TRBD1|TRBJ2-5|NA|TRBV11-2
CASSSDRGETQYF
TGTGCCAGCAGCTCCGACAGGGGCGAGACCCAGTACTTC
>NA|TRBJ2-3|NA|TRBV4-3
CASSPTAAGPDTQYF
TGCGCCAGCAGCCCAACAGCGGCGGGACCGGATACGCAGTATTTT
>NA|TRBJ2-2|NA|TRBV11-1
CASSLDNRRNTGELFF
TGTGCCAGCAGCTTAGACAATAGGAGGAACACCGGGGAGCTGTTTTTT
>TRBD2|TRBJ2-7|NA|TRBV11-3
CASSLGLAGDHEQYF
TGTGCCAGCAGCTTAGGACTAGCGGGAGATCACGAGCAGTACTTC
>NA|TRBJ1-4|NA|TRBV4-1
CASSQWGAATNEKLFF
TGCGCCAGCAGCCAATGGGGCGCGGCAACTAATGAAAAACTGTTTTTT
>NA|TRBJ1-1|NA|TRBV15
CATSTWEGTEAFF
TGTGCCACCAGCACCTGGGAGGGCACTGAAGCTTTCTTT
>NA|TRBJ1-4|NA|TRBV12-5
CASGLPGRAATNEKLFF
TGTGCTAGTGGTTTGCCTGGGCGGGCTGCAACTAATGAAAAACTGTTTTTT
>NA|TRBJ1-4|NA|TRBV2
CASRTQGSLREKLFF
TGTGCCAGCAGAACCCAGGGGTCGTTACGGGAAAAACTGTTTTTT